These T cell receptor beta chains were read from a single sample in a study of human T cells and chemical hapten exposure. TCRdb used MiXCR to reprocess the RACE reads, holding one entry per CDR3 protein. The repertoire consists of over 35,000 distinct CDR3 sequences, with over 9.5% occurring once and the leading ten covering about 6.5%. The specimen was whole blood, collected in connection with sensitization to the hapten diphenylcyclopropenone (DPC). These receptors were taken from a man aged 25 to 40 with alopecia areata. Some clones in this sample may be carry-over from other donors' samples. Both conserved end residues are part of each CDR3. D genes are given only for firm matches. Clone size appears in some rows only: once, few, many, or a class for an expanded clone.

v_call	d_call	j_call	clone_size	cdr3_aa	cdr3_nt
TRBV2	-	TRBJ1-1	-	CASRVATEAFF	TGTGCCAGCAGGGTGGCCACTGAAGCTTTCTTT
TRBV11-2	-	TRBJ2-3	-	CASSTGLPYTDTQYF	TGTGCCAGCAGTACCGGACTACCGTACACAGATACGCAGTATTTT
TRBV27	-	TRBJ1-1	-	CASKLTTNTEAFF	TGTGCCAGCAAGCTTACAACAAACACTGAAGCTTTCTTT
TRBV3-1	-	TRBJ1-2	few	CASSHAQYGSYGYTF	TGTGCCAGCAGCCACGCCCAGTACGGATCCTATGGCTACACCTTC
TRBV28	-	TRBJ1-2	-	CASSSSGTNYGYTF	TGTGCCAGCAGTTCGAGCGGGACAAACTATGGCTACACCTTC
TRBV29-1	TRBD1	TRBJ2-2	-	CSVWTGSTGELFF	TGCAGCGTGTGGACAGGAAGCACCGGGGAGCTGTTTTTT
TRBV15	-	TRBJ1-6	few	CATSSGTRTQALHF	TGTGCCACCAGCAGCGGGACCCGGACCCAGGCCCTCCACTTT
TRBV12-3/TRBV12-4	TRBD2	TRBJ2-3	many	CASSLAGGLPDTQYF	TGTGCCAGCAGTCTAGCGGGAGGGCTCCCAGATACGCAGTATTTT
TRBV19	-	TRBJ2-1	many	CASSIRDPLREQFF	TGTGCCAGTAGTATCCGGGACCCCCTGCGTGAGCAGTTCTTC
TRBV11-2	TRBD1	TRBJ2-1	few	CASSWGTGGGNEQFF	TGTGCCAGCAGCTGGGGGACAGGGGGAGGTAATGAGCAGTTCTTC
TRBV20-1	-	TRBJ2-1	few	CSPKGYSSYNEQFF	TGCAGTCCCAAGGGATATAGCTCCTACAATGAGCAGTTCTTC
TRBV5-5	-	TRBJ2-7	few	CASSLALGTQAYEQYF	TGTGCCAGCAGCTTGGCCCTCGGGACTCAAGCCTACGAGCAGTACTTC
TRBV6-2/TRBV6-3	-	TRBJ2-3	-	CASRQGHGTDTQYF	TGTGCCAGCAGACAGGGCCACGGGACAGATACGCAGTATTTT
TRBV28	TRBD1	TRBJ1-2	many	CASSLEGAIGYTF	TGTGCCAGCAGTTTAGAGGGGGCTATTGGCTACACCTTC
TRBV7-8	TRBD2	TRBJ2-3	many	CASSRTGTSVGDTQYF	TGTGCCAGCAGCCGGACCGGGACTAGCGTTGGAGATACGCAGTATTTT
TRBV28	-	TRBJ2-1	few	CASKVSAGPLGQFF	TGTGCCAGCAAAGTGTCTGCCGGGCCTTTAGGGCAGTTCTTC
TRBV20-1	-	TRBJ2-5	many	CSARPPLVRQETQYF	TGCAGTGCTAGACCCCCATTGGTCCGACAAGAGACCCAGTACTTC
TRBV18	-	TRBJ1-1	-	CASSAGTGNTEAFF	TGTGCCAGCTCAGCGGGAACAGGGAACACTGAAGCTTTCTTT
TRBV6-1	TRBD2	TRBJ2-7	-	CASRASGPGSYEQYF	TGTGCCAGCAGAGCTAGCGGGCCAGGCTCCTACGAGCAGTACTTC
TRBV20-1	-	TRBJ2-1	-	CSATGTLNNEQFF	TGCAGTGCTACGGGGACTTTAAACAATGAGCAGTTCTTC
TRBV2	-	TRBJ1-1	many	CASRGVIREEAFF	TGTGCCAGCAGAGGAGTTATCAGGGAAGAGGCTTTCTTT
TRBV27	-	TRBJ2-1	-	CASSLSSSAYNEQFF	TGTGCCAGCAGTTTATCGTCTAGCGCCTACAATGAGCAGTTCTTC
TRBV9	-	TRBJ1-6	-	CASAGQLGHSPLHF	TGTGCCAGCGCCGGACAGTTGGGGCATTCACCCCTCCACTTT